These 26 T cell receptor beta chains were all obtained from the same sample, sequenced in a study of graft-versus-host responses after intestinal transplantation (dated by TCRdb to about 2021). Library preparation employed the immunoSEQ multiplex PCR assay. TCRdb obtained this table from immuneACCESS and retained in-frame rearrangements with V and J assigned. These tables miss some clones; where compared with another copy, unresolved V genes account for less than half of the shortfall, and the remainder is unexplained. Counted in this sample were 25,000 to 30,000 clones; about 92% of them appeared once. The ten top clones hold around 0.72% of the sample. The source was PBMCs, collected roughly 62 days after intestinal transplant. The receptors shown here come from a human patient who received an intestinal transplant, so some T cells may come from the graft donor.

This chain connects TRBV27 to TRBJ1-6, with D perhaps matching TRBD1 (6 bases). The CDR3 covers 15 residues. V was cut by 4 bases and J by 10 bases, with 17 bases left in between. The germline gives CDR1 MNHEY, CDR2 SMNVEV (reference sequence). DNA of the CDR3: TGTGCCAGCAGTTCAGTGGGGGCGGGGAGATCACCCCTCCACTTT. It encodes CASSSVGAGRSPLHF.

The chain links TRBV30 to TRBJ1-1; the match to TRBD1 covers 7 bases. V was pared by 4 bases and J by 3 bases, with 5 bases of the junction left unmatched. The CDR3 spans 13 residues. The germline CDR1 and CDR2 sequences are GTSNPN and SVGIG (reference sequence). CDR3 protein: CAWKGQTYTEAFF. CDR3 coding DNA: TGTGCCTGGAAGGGACAGACGTACACTGAAGCTTTCTTT.

CDR3 DNA: TGTGCCAGCAGGAACCCGGGGAACACTGAAGCTTTCTTT. Translating gives CASRNPGNTEAFF. The chain links TRBV7-9 to TRBJ1-1; D gene uncertain. The germline V gene encodes CDR1 SEHNR and CDR2 FQNEAQ (reference sequence). The germline V and J ends were trimmed by 6 bases and 1 base, with 9 bases remaining between them. The CDR3 spans 13 residues.

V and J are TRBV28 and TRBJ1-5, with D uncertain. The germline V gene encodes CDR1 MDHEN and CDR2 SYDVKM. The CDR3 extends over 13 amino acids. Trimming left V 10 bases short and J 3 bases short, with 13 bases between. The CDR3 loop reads CATLGGLNQPQHF. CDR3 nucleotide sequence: TGTGCCACCTTGGGCGGTCTCAATCAGCCCCAGCATTTT.

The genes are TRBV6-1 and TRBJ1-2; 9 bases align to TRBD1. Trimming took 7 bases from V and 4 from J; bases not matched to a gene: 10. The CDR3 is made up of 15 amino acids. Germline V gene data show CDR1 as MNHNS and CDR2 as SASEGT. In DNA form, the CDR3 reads TGTGCCAGCAAGGATCTACAGGGGGCTTTCTATGGCTACACCTTC. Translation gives CASKDLQGAFYGYTF.

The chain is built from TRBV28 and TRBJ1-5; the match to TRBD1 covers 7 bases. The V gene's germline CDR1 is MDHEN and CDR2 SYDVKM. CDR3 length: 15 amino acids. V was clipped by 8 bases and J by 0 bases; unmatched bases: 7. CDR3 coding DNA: TGTGCCAGCCTGGTGGGGGACAGTAGCAATCAGCCCCAGCATTTT. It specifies CASLVGDSSNQPQHF.

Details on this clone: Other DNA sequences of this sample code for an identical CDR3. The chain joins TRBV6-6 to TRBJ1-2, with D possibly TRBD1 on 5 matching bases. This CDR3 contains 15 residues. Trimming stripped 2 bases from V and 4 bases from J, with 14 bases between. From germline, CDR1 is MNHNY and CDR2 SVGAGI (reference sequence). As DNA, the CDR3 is TGTGCCAGCAGTTACCCTCTGGGGGGAAGCTATGGCTACACCTTC. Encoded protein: CASSYPLGGSYGYTF.

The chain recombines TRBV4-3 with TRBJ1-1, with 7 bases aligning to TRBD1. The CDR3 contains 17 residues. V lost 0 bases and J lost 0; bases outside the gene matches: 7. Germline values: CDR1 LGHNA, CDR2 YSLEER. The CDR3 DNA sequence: TGCGCCAGCAGCCAAGATGGCGGACAGGTGATGAACACTGAAGCTTTCTTT. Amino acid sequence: CASSQDGGQVMNTEAFF.

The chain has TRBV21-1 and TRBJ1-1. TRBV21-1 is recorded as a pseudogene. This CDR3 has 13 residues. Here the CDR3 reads CARGKLGHTEAFF. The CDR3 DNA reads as TGTGCCAGAGGCAAACTGGGTCACACTGAAGCTTTCTTT.

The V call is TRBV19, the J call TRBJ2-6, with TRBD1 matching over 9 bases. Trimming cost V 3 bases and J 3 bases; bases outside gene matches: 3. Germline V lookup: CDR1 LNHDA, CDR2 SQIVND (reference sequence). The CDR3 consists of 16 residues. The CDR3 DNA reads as TGTGCCAGTAGTATCACAGGGGGCGGTGGGGCCAACGTCCTGACTTTC. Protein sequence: CASSITGGGGANVLTF. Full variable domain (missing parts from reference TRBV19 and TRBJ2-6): DGGITQSPKYLFRKEGQNVTLSCEQNLNHDAMYWYRQDPGQGLRLIYYSQIVNDFQKGDIAEGYSVSREKKESFPLTVTSAQKNPTAFYLCASSITGGGGANVLTFGAGSRLTVL.

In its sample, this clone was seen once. CDR3 amino acids: CASGFEMVSNQPQHF. The CDR3 DNA reads as TGTGCTAGTGGCTTTGAAATGGTAAGCAATCAGCCCCAGCATTTT. V is TRBV12-5 and J is TRBJ1-5; D unresolved. CDR3 length equals 15 residues. Trimming removed 6 bases from V and 1 base from J, with 13 bases in between. Germline V gene sequence: CDR1 LGHNT, CDR2 FRNRAP.

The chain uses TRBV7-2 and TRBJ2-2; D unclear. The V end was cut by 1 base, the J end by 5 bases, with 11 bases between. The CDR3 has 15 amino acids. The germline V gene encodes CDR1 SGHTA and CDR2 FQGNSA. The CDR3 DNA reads TGTGCCAGCAGCTTAGGCGCCCCGCGGACCGGGGAGCTGTTTTTT. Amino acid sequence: CASSLGAPRTGELFF.

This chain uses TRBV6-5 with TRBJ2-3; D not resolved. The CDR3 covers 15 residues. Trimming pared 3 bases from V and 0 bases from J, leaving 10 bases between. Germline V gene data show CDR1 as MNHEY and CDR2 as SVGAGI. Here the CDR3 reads CASSYFVTSTDTQYF. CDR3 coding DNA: TGTGCCAGCAGTTATTTTGTGACTAGCACAGATACGCAGTATTTT.

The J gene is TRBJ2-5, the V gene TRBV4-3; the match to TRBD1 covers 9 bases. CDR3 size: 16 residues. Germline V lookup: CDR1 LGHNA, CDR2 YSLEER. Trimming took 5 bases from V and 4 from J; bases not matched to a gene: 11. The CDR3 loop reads CASSARAGTGRETQYF. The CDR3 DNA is TGCGCCAGCAGCGCGCGAGCCGGGACAGGGAGAGAGACCCAGTACTTC.

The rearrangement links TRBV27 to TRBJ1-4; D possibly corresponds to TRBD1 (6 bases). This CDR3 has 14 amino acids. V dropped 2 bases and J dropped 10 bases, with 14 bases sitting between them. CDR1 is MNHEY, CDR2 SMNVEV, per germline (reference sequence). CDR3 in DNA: TGTGCCAGCAGTTTAGGTGGACAGAGCGGAAAACTGTTTTTT. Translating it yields CASSLGGQSGKLFF.

The CDR3 DNA is TGCGCCAGCAGCTTGTCTAGGAATTCACCCCTCCACTTT. This codes for CASSLSRNSPLHF. V and J are TRBV5-1 and TRBJ1-6; no clear D. The V gene's germline CDR1 is SGHRS and CDR2 YFSETQ. The CDR3 runs 13 residues. Trimming took off 1 base at V and 7 bases at J, with 6 bases between the two ends.

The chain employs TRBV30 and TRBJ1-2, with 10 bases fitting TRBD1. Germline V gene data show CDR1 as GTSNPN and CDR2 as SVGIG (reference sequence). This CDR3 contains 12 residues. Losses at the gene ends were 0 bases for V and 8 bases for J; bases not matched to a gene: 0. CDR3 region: CAWSVTGGGYTF. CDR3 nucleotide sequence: TGTGCCTGGAGTGTGACAGGGGGCGGCTACACCTTC.

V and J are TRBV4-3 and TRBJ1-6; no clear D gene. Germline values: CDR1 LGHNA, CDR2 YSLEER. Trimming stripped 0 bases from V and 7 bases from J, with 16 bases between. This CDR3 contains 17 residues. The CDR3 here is CASSQESTGWVNSPLHF. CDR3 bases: TGCGCCAGCAGCCAAGAATCTACGGGATGGGTGAATTCACCCCTCCACTTT.

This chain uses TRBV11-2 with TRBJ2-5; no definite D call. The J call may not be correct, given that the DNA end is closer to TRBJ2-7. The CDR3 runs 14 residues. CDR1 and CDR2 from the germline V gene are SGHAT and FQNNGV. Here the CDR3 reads CASSFSPGLGEQYF. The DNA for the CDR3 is TGTGCCAGCAGCTTTTCACCGGGTCTGGGCGAGCAGTACTTC.

The CDR3 DNA reads TGTGCCAGCAGCGCTAGCGGGATTTGGAATGAGCAGTTCTTC. Amino acids: CASSASGIWNEQFF. The V gene is TRBV5-6, the J gene TRBJ2-1; TRBD2 aligns across 9 bases. The junction had 6 bases not matched to a gene; V was cut back by 4 bases and J by 7 bases. The CDR3 runs to 14 residues. Per the germline V gene, CDR1 is SGHDT and CDR2 is YYEEEE.

The CDR3 sequence: CASSLGWAANQPQHF. The CDR3, as DNA: TGTGCCAGCAGCTTGGGATGGGCAGCCAACCAGCCCCAGCATTTT. The chain couples TRBV5-6 to TRBJ1-5; D is unresolved. CDR3 length equals 15 residues. V was shortened by 0 bases and J by 7 bases, with 14 bases between the two germline ends. Germline lookup yields CDR1 SGHDT and CDR2 YYEEEE.

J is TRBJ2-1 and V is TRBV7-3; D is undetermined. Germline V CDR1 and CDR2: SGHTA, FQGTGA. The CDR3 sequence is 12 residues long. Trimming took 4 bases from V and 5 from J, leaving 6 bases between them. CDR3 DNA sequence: TGTGCCAGCAGCTCGGTAAACAATGAGCAGTTCTTC. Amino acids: CASSSVNNEQFF. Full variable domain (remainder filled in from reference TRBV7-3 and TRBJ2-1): GAGVSQTPSNKVTEKGKYVELRCDPISGHTALYWYRQSLGQGPEFLIYFQGTGAADDSGLPNDRFFAVRPEGSVSTLKIQRTERGDSAVYLCASSSVNNEQFFGPGTRLTVL.

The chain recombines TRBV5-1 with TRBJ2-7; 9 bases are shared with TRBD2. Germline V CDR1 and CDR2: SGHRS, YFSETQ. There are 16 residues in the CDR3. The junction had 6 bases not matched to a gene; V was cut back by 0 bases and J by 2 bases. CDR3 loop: CASSLVVAGETYEQYF. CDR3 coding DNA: TGCGCCAGCAGCTTGGTTGTAGCGGGAGAGACCTACGAGCAGTACTTC.

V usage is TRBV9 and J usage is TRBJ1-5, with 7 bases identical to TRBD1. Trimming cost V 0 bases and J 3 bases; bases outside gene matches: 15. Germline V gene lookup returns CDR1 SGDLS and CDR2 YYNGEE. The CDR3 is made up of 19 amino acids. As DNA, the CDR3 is TGTGCCAGCAGCGTAGCGAGGCCAGGGACAGACGGGGTCAATCAGCCCCAGCATTTT. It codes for CASSVARPGTDGVNQPQHF.

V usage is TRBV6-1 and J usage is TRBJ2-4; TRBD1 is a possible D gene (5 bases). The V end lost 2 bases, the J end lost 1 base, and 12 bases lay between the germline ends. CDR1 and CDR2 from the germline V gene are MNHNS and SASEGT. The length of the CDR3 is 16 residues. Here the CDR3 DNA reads TGTGCCAGCAGTGAACTACAGGTTTTTGCCAAAAACATTCAGTACTTC. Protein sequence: CASSELQVFAKNIQYF.

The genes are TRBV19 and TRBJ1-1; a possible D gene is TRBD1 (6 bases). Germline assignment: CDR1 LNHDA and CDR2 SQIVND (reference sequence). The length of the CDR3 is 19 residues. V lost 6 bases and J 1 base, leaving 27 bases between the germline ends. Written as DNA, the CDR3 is TGTGCCAGTAGCCAGACCAGTGAAACGGAGACAGGCCAGAACACTGAAGCTTTCTTT. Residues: CASSQTSETETGQNTEAFF.